This T cell receptor (beta chain) was captured by sequencing in a study of control samples from healthy donors and cancer patients. Produced via immunoSEQ multiplex PCR; TCRdb's table is partial and in-frame only. Among over 150,000 clones, under 96% were seen once, and the ten largest hold about 0.94%. CDR1 and CDR2 (germline): SGHVS, FNYEAQ. This CDR3 spans 16 amino acids. Trimming shortened V by 2 bases and J by 2 bases, and 14 bases separated the two germline ends. The receptor's source is a woman aged 30 to 39 in good health. Sequencing input: blood. V usage is TRBV7-6 and J usage is TRBJ2-3, with D hard to call. CDR3: CASSLQPGRTTDTQYF. CDR3 in DNA: TGTGCCAGCAGCTTACAACCAGGCAGAACCACAGATACGCAGTATTTT.